A selection of T cell receptor beta chains follows, all from one sample in a study of T cells after yellow fever vaccination. TCRdb itself ran the 5' RACE reads through MiXCR, one entry per CDR3 protein. Among approximately 130,000 distinct CDR3 sequences listed, roughly 15% were seen once. Here the sequenced sample was CD8+ T cells sorted from PBMCs, taken 5 days after the yellow fever booster vaccination. The receptors were sampled from a man aged 18 to 35 who received the YFV17D yellow fever vaccine. CDR3s leave out the opening cysteine and the closing phenylalanine or tryptophan. A D gene is named only where the DNA matches it firmly.

d_call v_call cdr3_aa
TRBD2 TRBV7-9 ASSLGLAETDTQY
- TRBV7-9 ASRPINEQF
- TRBV21-1 ASSKLGRLFSQPQH
- TRBV7-6 ASSPNSYEQY
- TRBV30 AWSVMNTEAF
- TRBV6-6 ASRPRGVEYPDEQY
- TRBV9 ASSVGKGPRDNEQF
- TRBV4-1 ASSHQMTNSETQY
- TRBV10-2 ASSEPLNRDMNTEAF
TRBD1 TRBV12-3/TRBV12-4 ASSYPGQDPSEKLF
- TRBV20-1 SARTAPGGYT
- TRBV6-2/TRBV6-3 ASSYSNSYEQY
- TRBV6-2/TRBV6-3 ATNDNTRGAYEQY
- TRBV15 ATSSRSGYQETQY
- TRBV12-3/TRBV12-4 ASKADARNSPLH
- TRBV5-1 ASSLVASVYNEQF
TRBD2 TRBV7-2 ASSLPTSGVLTDTQY
TRBD2 TRBV6-2/TRBV6-3 ASSYGGGNEQF
- TRBV7-6 ASSLARASYEQY
- TRBV11-2 ASSHNTRSGELF
- TRBV7-2 ASSSGFPGSSYNEQF
TRBD2 TRBV6-5 ASSRAGLNTGELF
- TRBV2 ASSGGPGTIYGYT
- TRBV4-3 ASSQDPGGFNQPQH
- TRBV12-3/TRBV12-4 ASSLRLLQETQY
TRBD2 TRBV3-1 ASRSGLAEFQETQY
- TRBV6-5 ASSSGSNQPQH
- TRBV6-5 ASTDGSEQF
- TRBV2 ASSAAGFRADTQY
TRBD2 TRBV18 ASSPGEGSTDTQY
- TRBV7-9 ASSLVDLNTEAF
TRBD2 TRBV7-3 ASSLNSGGYQETQY
- TRBV4-1 ASSQAIRGWANVLT
TRBD1 TRBV29-1 SVREMGQGRTGANVLT
- TRBV10-1 ASSARGVNTGELF
TRBD1 TRBV9 ASSPRTGSEQY
- TRBV7-9 ASTPSGGASYNEQF
TRBD1 TRBV5-5 ASSIRQGTNTEAF
TRBD1 TRBV7-9 ASSQTGTGDTEAF
TRBD1 TRBV19 ASSMGQMNTEAF
- TRBV27 ASSIRQTNIAPLH
TRBD2 TRBV28 ASSTRTSGEPYETQY
- TRBV6-4 ASSDRGDGANVLT
- TRBV21-1 ASSKGGTRNTEAF